This T cell receptor (beta chain) was documented in a study of blood T cell repertoires in COVID-19. For the study at large: Acute-phase and convalescent COVID-19 samples originated in the United States, Italy and Spain. Sample material is recorded as cDNA or gDNA derived from T cells, B-cell-depleted T cells, or PBMCs.

Authors' analysis steps: Quantification of nucleated cells was approximated via reference gene primer amplification. Method: immunoSEQ multiplex PCR; TCRdb's copy keeps in-frame clones and lacks some. The V and J calls and clone size come from that table; D and trimming were worked out from the DNA. The data show roughly 250,000 clones, around 86% seen once. CDR3 length equals 11 residues. With 2 bases removed from V and 6 bases from J, the gap between germline ends came to 6 bases. Germline V gene data show CDR1 as DFQATT and CDR2 as SNEGSKA (reference sequence). The genes are TRBV20-1 and TRBJ2-3; no definite D call. Source material: peripheral blood. The receptor was derived from a woman aged 55-75 years with active or convalescent COVID-19. The CDR3 bases are TGCAGTGCTAGACCCCAGGATACGCAGTATTTT. Amino acid sequence: CSARPQDTQYF.